These 13 T cell receptor delta chains were sequenced from one sample in a study of γδ T cells in repeated Plasmodium falciparum infection. TCRdb reprocessed the multiplex PCR reads through CATT. This sample has tens of thousands of delta-chain clones; 0.98% occur once, and the top ten carry more than 9%. Bulk repertoires came from Vgamma9/Vdelta2+ or Vdelta2-negative gammadelta T cells flow-sorted from PBMC. Material: gamma-delta T cells from blood. Receptors were obtained from a pool of human donors (malaria-infected and uninfected, not separated).

Many counts were recorded for this clone. This DNA's translation differs at residue 12 from TCRdb's protein, which comes from a much larger clone; a read error is likely, and the protein shown is translated from the DNA. The J gene is TRDJ1, the V gene TRDV2; weak D call: TRDD2 (5 bases). Matching the DNA to germline supplied the J gene, which TCRdb does not give. The CDR3 is 15 amino acids. Germline assignment: CDR1 GEAIGNYY and CDR2 EKD. The CDR3 sequence is CACDTVATPTDELIF. For the CDR3, the DNA is TGTGCCTGTGACACCGTTGCTACCCCTACCGATGAACTCATCTTT.

There are a few counts of this clone. TCRdb attributes to this sequence the protein of a much larger clone, which differs from the DNA translation at residue 4; a read error is likely, and the protein displayed is translated from the DNA. J is TRDJ1 and V is TRDV2, with D uncertain. TCRdb offers no J gene call, so here the DNA was matched to germline to obtain one. This CDR3 comprises 14 residues. V was cut by 5 bases and J by 3 bases, with 15 bases left in between. The V gene's germline CDR1 is GEAIGNYY and CDR2 EKD. The CDR3 reads CACGTHPGSDKLIF. CDR3 coding DNA: TGTGCCTGTGGCACTCATCCAGGGTCCGATAAACTCATCTTT.

The table lists this clone with many counts. A far larger clone is one base from this, pointing to a likely read error. Other nucleotide sequences from this sample produce the same CDR3. CDR3 sequence reads: CACDTVTGGYAERKDTDKLIF. The CDR3 DNA sequence: TGCGCCTGTGACACCGTTACTGGGGGATACGCCGAGCGGAAGGACACCGATAAACTCATCTTT. The V call is TRDV2, the J call TRDJ1, with 13 bases that match TRDD3. Assignment of the J gene here rests on matching the DNA to germline, because TCRdb gives none. The length of the CDR3 is 21 residues. Germline CDR1 and CDR2: GEAIGNYY and EKD.

This clone was seen once. This chain uses TRDV2 with TRDJ1, with 10 nucleotides matching TRDD3. The J gene is absent in TCRdb and was assigned here via DNA matching to germline. V lost 9 bases and J lost 0; bases outside the gene matches: 18. Germline values: CDR1 GEAIGNYY, CDR2 EKD. This CDR3 has 18 residues. DNA of the CDR3: TGTGCCACCAATTTTCCGGGGGATACGACTCCGTACACCGATAAACTCATCTTT. It translates to CATNFPGDTTPYTDKLIF.

This clone was counted a few times. The TCRdb record carries a much larger clone's protein, which differs from this DNA's translation at residue 3; a read error is the likely cause, and the protein listed here is the DNA translation. The rearrangement links TRDV2 to TRDJ1; D unresolved. The J gene, absent from TCRdb, was called here by matching the DNA to germline. This CDR3 region has 16 residues. CDR1 and CDR2 (germline): GEAIGNYY, EKD. The CDR3 coding sequence is TGTGCCCGTGACACCATGTCCAGAACATACACCGATAAACTCATCTTT. Amino acids: CARDTMSRTYTDKLIF.

This clone was seen more than once but under ten times. It differs at one base from a far larger clone, so likely a read error. At the DNA level, this CDR3 is encoded by other sequences in the same sample as well. This chain connects TRDV2 to TRDJ1; D might be TRDD3 (7 bases). The J gene, absent from TCRdb, was called here by matching the DNA to germline. CDR1 and CDR2 from the germline V gene are GEAIGNYY and EKD. The CDR3 length is 24 residues. CDR3 sequence: CACDTGLASPTIAGGPRNTDKLIF. In DNA form, the CDR3 reads TGTGCCTGTGACACCGGATTGGCGAGTCCTACTATAGCTGGGGGCCCTCGGAACACTGATAAACTCATCTTT.

This clone was counted only a few times. TCRdb pairs this DNA with a much larger clone's protein that differs at residue 15, likely a read error; the protein shown was translated from the DNA. No J gene call was made, and the V gene is TRDV2; the tabulated D call, TRDD3, remains unverified against the DNA. The germline CDR1 and CDR2 sequences are GEAIGNYY and EKD. The CDR3 spans 17 residues. In DNA form, the CDR3 reads TGTGCCTGTGACCCAGTACTGGGGGTCACCCCGAGGGATAAACCCATCTTT. Translated, it gives CACDPVLGVTPRDKPIF.

On this clone itself: The protein in TCRdb stems from a much larger clone and differs at residue 13 from this DNA's translation, likely a read error; here the protein is translated from the DNA. The rearrangement links TRDV2 to TRDJ1, with a possible D match to TRDD3 (5 bases). The ends were cut back, 3 bases at V and 3 bases at J, with 25 bases in the middle. The CDR3 is 18 residues long. Germline CDR1 is GEAIGNYY and CDR2 is EKD. CDR3 DNA: TGTGCCTGTGACGCAGTCTTAGGTGTGGGATCGAACCCCGATAAACTCATCTTT. This gives the protein CACDAVLGVGSNPDKLIF.

This clone was detected ten times or more. This DNA's translation differs at residue 3 from TCRdb's protein, which comes from a much larger clone; a read error is likely, and the protein shown is translated from the DNA. The genes are TRDV2 and TRDJ1; 7 nucleotides agree with TRDD3. TCRdb lists no J gene, so it was determined here by aligning the DNA to germline. This CDR3 contains 18 residues. CDR1 is GEAIGNYY, CDR2 EKD, per germline. The CDR3 DNA sequence: TGTGCCCGTGAGCCCCTCTCTACTGGGGTCGGGTACACCGATAAACTCATCTTT. Its translation: CAREPLSTGVGYTDKLIF.

Worth noting for this clone: TCRdb pairs this DNA with a much larger clone's protein that differs at residue 16, likely a read error; the protein shown was translated from the DNA. The V gene is given as TRDV1, and no J gene call is available; the D segment call TRDD3 is taken from the table without a DNA check. CDR1 TSWWSYY and CDR2 QGS come from the germline V gene. This CDR3 spans 18 amino acids. CDR3: CALGERPYWGKSTDKPIF. The CDR3 DNA reads TGTGCTCTTGGGGAAAGGCCCTACTGGGGGAAGTCCACCGATAAACCCATCTTT.

Concerning this clone itself: TCRdb pairs this DNA with a much larger clone's protein that differs at residue 5, likely a read error; the protein shown was translated from the DNA. This chain joins TRDV2 and TRDJ1; 8 bases map to TRDD3. The J gene, missing from TCRdb, was assigned here through DNA to germline matching. Germline CDR1 is GEAIGNYY and CDR2 is EKD. CDR3 length equals 21 residues. V dropped 2 bases and J dropped 0; count of bases not matched to a gene: 22. CDR3 nucleotide sequence: TGTGCCTGTGACATTCTCACTACTGGGGGCCTACCCGCTGACTACACCGATAAACTCATCTTT. This codes for CACDILTTGGLPADYTDKLIF.

In the case of this clone: Only one base separates this from a far larger clonotype, so it likely reflects a read error. Other DNA sequences in the same sample also yield this CDR3. The rearrangement links TRDV2 to TRDJ1, with D uncertain. Germline V gene lookup returns CDR1 GEAIGNYY and CDR2 EKD. The CDR3 loop spans 16 amino acids. The CDR3: CACDTVEVQYTDKLIF. The CDR3 region has the DNA TGTGCTTGTGACACCGTGGAGGTCCAGTACACCGATAAACTCATCTTT.

This clone has only a few counts. The protein that TCRdb holds for this DNA derives from a much larger clone and differs from the translated DNA at residue 3, which likely indicates a read error; the protein shown here is translated from the DNA. The chain has TRDV2 and TRDJ1; 9 bases are shared with TRDD3. Here the J gene was assigned by germline matching of the DNA, as TCRdb has none. The CDR3 is 19 amino acids. Looked up from germline, CDR1 is GEAIGNYY and CDR2 is EKD. CDR3 amino acids: CARDTIPLGIRPGTDKLIF. For the CDR3, the DNA is TGTGCCCGTGACACGATCCCCCTGGGGATACGGCCGGGCACCGATAAACTCATCTTT.